Described below is a single TCR beta chain sequence and its context. Its antigen is currently unknown. Triplicate sorts, 300,000 or so cells apiece, were made for each CD8+ T cell subset. The data originate from a study of CXCR3-negative and CXCR3-positive naive CD8 T cells. Study-wide results and limits: Within a donor, both naive subsets shared TRBV-TRBJ usage, unlike memory cells. Memory CD8+ T cell repertoires were far less diverse than both naive subsets. Naive cells that were CXCR3-positive had more hydrophobic TRB CDR3s (compared with CXCR3-negative naive cells).

It was by 5' RACE with UMI labels that the TRB cDNA libraries were prepared. TCRdb reanalyzed the 5' RACE reads, giving one entry per CDR3 protein sequence and no DNA. This table holds 55,000 to 75,000 distinct CDR3 sequences. CDR1 is SGHVS and CDR2 is FQNEAQ in the germline V gene. The CDR3 runs 17 residues. The J gene is TRBJ2-3, the V gene TRBV7-8. The source of this sequence is a human donor in good health. Some clones in this sample may be carry-over from other donors' samples. The specimen sequenced was naive CXCR3+ CD8+ T cells from blood. Subset here: CD45RO-CCR7+CD27+CD95- naive CD8+ T cells expressing CXCR3 (TNR3+). CDR3 loop: CASSLVVFGGSADTQYF.